This T cell receptor (beta chain) is drawn from a study of shared clonotypes between healthy human individuals (dated by TCRdb to 2020 to 2021). General notes on the study: Two women and a few men aged 18 to 49 years were included in the cohort. To increase sequencing depth and limit assay-specific biases, different laboratories used diverse techniques to prepare libraries and sequence TCR repertoires. To estimate repertoire size and how much clonotype sharing occurs between individuals, the study deeply sequenced the blood TCR repertoires of five healthy adults. Between about 0.94 and 8.9 billion PBMCs per donor were obtained by leukapheresis. For each donor, CD4 naive and CD4 memory were each run on three plates, CD8 naive on two plates, and CD8 memory on one plate. Overall study results and their limits: Roughly 5.2% of naive CD4, 3.5% of naive CD8, roughly 2.5% of memory CD4, and about 0.4% of memory CD8 clonotypes were shared across a handful of donors. Pairwise subsampling led to the expectation that sequencing depth would affect the degree of clonotype sharing among donors. Estimated clonotype richness was generally larger for naive than for memory subsets. Clonotypes shared by all four sorted-subset donors showed higher generation probabilities than non-shared clonotypes. Only blood was sampled, and tissue TCR repertoires likely differ from those in blood. Even with the large sequencing depth, rarefaction of the sorted-subset datasets indicated that sequencing was incomplete. Because the study included a small number of donors, the genetic and exposure-history diversity represented was limited.

In regard to this clone: No antigen is known for it. Nothing much larger sits one base from this clone, and base qualities are not available.

The donors were healthy, HIV-negative adults who had no recently reported acute infections or vaccinations. Every donor was a Caucasian adult residing in Nashville, Tennessee, USA. CD4+ T cells were enriched by magnetic negative selection; naive cells were then positively selected on CD45RA, and the negative fraction formed the memory subset. After blood collection by leukapheresis, PBMCs were isolated using Ficoll-Histopaque density gradient centrifugation and then cryopreserved in the vapor phase of liquid nitrogen. Analytical flow cytometry was used to check the purity and quantity of every magnetically sorted T cell population. Genomic DNA was isolated from each sorted fraction and quantified by UV absorbance on a Nanodrop 2000c. TCR CDR3 regions were amplified from genomic DNA by multiplex PCR using the deep immunoSEQ assay. Genomic DNA extracted from each cell subset was distributed evenly over all wells of several immunoSEQ 96-well plates, and each plate served as one replicate. Each replicate PCR for sorted subsets received roughly 0.2 ug genomic DNA, equal to roughly 30,000 T cell genomes. Purified libraries were quantified with a Qubit 3.0 fluorometer, sized on a Bioanalyzer 2100, and re-quantified with the KAPA Library Quantification kit. Each immunoSEQ 96-well plate was sequenced on its own single-read 150-cycle Illumina NextSeq 550 flow cell. On the authors' methods: Because the immunoSEQ output included only junctional sequences and no quality scores, the filtering could not be the same as the filtering used for full-length reads. To assign V/J genes and CDR3, sequences were annotated using PyIR, a Python wrapper for IgBLAST v1.9, with IMGT germline references. Any read was removed if the V/J assignment was weak (E-value above 1e-6), the CDR3 was missing, or the read contained stop codons, out-of-frame junctions, or ambiguous translated residues. V3J clonotypes were defined as sequences sharing an identical inferred V gene, J gene, and CDR3 amino acid sequence. To compute the percentage overlap between repertoires, the number of shared unique clonotypes was divided by the size of the smaller repertoire. Repertoire richness was assessed with RTK rarefaction, the Chao1 estimator, and Recon v2.1 estimates of unobserved clonotypes. OLGA was used to compute generation probabilities for all TCRbeta clonotypes that the gDNA method yielded from a handful of donors. The source is immuneACCESS, and TCRdb retained only in-frame sequences with V and J called. Part of the clones is not carried over; for the studies checked, unresolved V genes explain less than half of this, and the remainder is unexplained. V, J and clone size are those of that table, while D and trimming were read from the DNA. This sample gives around 2.3 million clones in total; about 94% of them show up just once. The ten most abundant clones make up around 0.13% of the sample.

Measured from the cysteine to the phenylalanine, the CDR3 is 14 residues long. The entry retains the CDR3 DNA only, 42 bases that are in frame from base 1. Trimming leaves V shorter by 4 bases and J shorter by 9 bases, with the junction holding 7 bases beyond the gene matches. CDR1 and CDR2 are drawn from the germline V gene: SGHRS, YFSETQ. The sequenced sample consisted of naive CD4+ T cells sorted from blood. Taken with the paper, the label for cell subset or site translates to: CD45RA+ positively selected. The clonotype was recovered from a man younger than 35 in good health. The rearrangement combines TRBV5-1 with TRBJ2-5; TRBD2 fits 12 bases in the junction. The nucleotides are TGCGCCAGCAGCCCTAGCGGGGGGGCCGCGCCCCAGTACTTC. Translated, this gives CASSPSGGAAPQYF.